This T cell receptor (beta chain) was sequenced during a study of shared clonotypes between healthy human individuals. Regarding the study as a whole: Naive CD4 clonotype sharing across a handful of donors was 4.5% to 6%. Sequencing of the sorted subsets was shown by rarefaction to be incomplete despite large depth. Sharing of clonotypes among donors was expected to vary with sequencing depth.

Generated by immunoSEQ multiplex PCR, the TCRdb table keeps only in-frame clones and is missing some. The sample contains hundreds of thousands of clones, 96% of which appear only once. V was clipped by 0 bases and J by 4 bases, with 13 bases between them. This CDR3 has 15 residues. CDR1 SGHTA and CDR2 FQGNSA come from the germline V gene. In the case of this clone: Its target is not known.

Terminally differentiated effector memory CD45RA+ cells were excluded by CCR7 positive selection of CD45RO-negative cells. This clonotype originated in a man under 40 in good health. Material for sequencing was naive CD8+ T cells sorted from blood. The V gene is TRBV7-2, the J gene TRBJ2-7, with a possible D match to TRBD2 (5 bases). CDR3: CASSLATRGLYEQYF. CDR3 nucleotides: TGTGCCAGCAGCTTAGCTACTAGAGGGTTATACGAGCAGTACTTC.